The next 18 T cell receptor beta chains were all read from a single sample in a study of blood T cell repertoires in COVID-19. Libraries were prepared by immunoSEQ multiplex PCR; TCRdb keeps only in-frame clonotypes and omits some of them. The table has about 350,000 clones, approximately 90% seen once. The sequenced sample was peripheral blood. All receptors derive from a woman between 18 and 29 years old who had recovered from COVID-19.

The V and J genes are TRBV7-9 and TRBJ1-2, with 7 bases matching TRBD1. V shed 4 bases, J shed 8 bases, and the junction held 16 bases outside the gene matches. This CDR3 spans 16 amino acids. The germline V gene has CDR1 SEHNR and CDR2 FQNEAQ (reference sequence). In nucleotides, the CDR3 is TGTGCCAGCAGCTCGAACCACCTGGGACAGTCTCGGGGCTACACCTTC. It is translated as CASSSNHLGQSRGYTF.

The genes are TRBV24-1 and TRBJ2-3, with 9 nucleotides matching TRBD1. Germline CDR1 and CDR2: KGHDR and SFDVKD. CDR3 length equals 17 residues. V lost 2 bases to trimming and J lost 3 bases; unmatched junction nucleotides: 8. The CDR3 bases are TGTGCCACCAGTGATTATCCCCGGGACAGGGATACAGATACGCAGTATTTT. It encodes CATSDYPRDRDTDTQYF.

The chain combines TRBV18 with TRBJ1-1; D might be TRBD1 (6 bases). Deletions cut 6 bases from V and 0 bases from J, with 23 bases between. Germline values: CDR1 KGHSH, CDR2 LQKENI. CDR3 length equals 18 residues. The CDR3, as DNA: TGTGCCAGCTCTCCAACCATTTTGGGGGCGAACATGAACACTGAAGCTTTCTTT. Translated, it gives CASSPTILGANMNTEAFF.

The rearrangement links TRBV15 to TRBJ2-2, with 8 bases identical to TRBD1. Germline CDR1 LNHNV, CDR2 YYDKDF (reference sequence). Trimming at V came to 4 bases and at J to 0 bases, leaving 4 bases not matched to a gene. The CDR3 contains 16 residues. Here the CDR3 reads CATSKPGQANTGELFF. The DNA for the CDR3 is TGTGCCACCAGCAAACCGGGACAGGCGAACACCGGGGAGCTGTTTTTT.

The gene calls are TRBV18 and TRBJ1-1, with a tentative D call TRBD1 (6 bases). CDR1 and CDR2 from the germline V gene are KGHSH and LQKENI. CDR3 length: 13 amino acids. V lost 7 bases and J lost 4, with 13 bases in between. CDR3 nucleotides: TGTGCCAGCTGGCCACAGGGTTTCACTGAAGCTTTCTTT. It is translated as CASWPQGFTEAFF.

V usage is TRBV5-1 and J usage is TRBJ2-3; D is perhaps TRBD2 (6 bases). The V gene's germline CDR1 is SGHRS and CDR2 YFSETQ. This CDR3 contains 13 residues. Trimming shortened V by 0 bases and J by 5 bases, and 7 bases separated the two germline ends. The CDR3 here is CASSLEAGDTQYF. CDR3 DNA sequence: TGCGCCAGCAGCTTGGAAGCGGGAGATACGCAGTATTTT. Complete variable domain (other parts from reference TRBV5-1 and TRBJ2-3): KAGVTQTPRYLIKTRGQQVTLSCSPISGHRSVSWYQQTPGQGLQFLFEYFSETQRNKGNFPGRFSGRQFSNSRSEMNVSTLELGDSALYLCASSLEAGDTQYFGPGTRLTVL.

In this sample, this clone turned up once. The chain links TRBV11-3 to TRBJ2-5, with 7 positions matching TRBD2. The junction had 3 bases not matched to a gene; V was cut back by 4 bases and J by 1 base. The CDR3 has 14 residues. Germline V gives CDR1 SGHNT, CDR2 YENEEA. The CDR3 spells CASSSERGQETQYF. The CDR3 nucleotides read TGTGCCAGCAGCTCAGAGCGGGGCCAAGAGACCCAGTACTTC.

DNA for the CDR3: TGTGCCAGCAGCGGGAGGTCCCTAAGAAGCACAGATACGCAGTATTTT. It specifies CASSGRSLRSTDTQYF. The chain uses TRBV5-8 and TRBJ2-3; tentative D call: TRBD2 (6 bases). This CDR3 is built from 16 residues. Germline CDR1 is SGHTS and CDR2 is YDEGEE. V lost 4 bases and J lost 0, with 15 bases in between.

The V gene is TRBV7-2, the J gene TRBJ2-5; 16 bases map to TRBD2. Germline-derived CDR1 and CDR2 are SGHTA and FQGNSA. V shed 1 base, J shed 2 bases, and the junction held 7 bases outside the gene matches. The CDR3 is made up of 19 amino acids. This chain's CDR3 is CASSLVGLAGGMIQETQYF. Here the CDR3 DNA reads TGTGCCAGCAGCTTAGTGGGACTAGCGGGAGGGATGATTCAAGAGACCCAGTACTTC.

The genes are TRBV19 and TRBJ2-2; a weak D match, TRBD2 (5 bases). V was cut by 2 bases and J by 4 bases, with 20 bases left in between. The CDR3 is made up of 18 amino acids. Germline V CDR1 and CDR2: LNHDA, SQIVND (reference sequence). The CDR3 DNA reads as TGTGCCAGTAGTATAAGGACTGTAGGGCTAACCTTCACCGGGGAGCTGTTTTTT. Its protein is CASSIRTVGLTFTGELFF.

CDR3 sequence (DNA): TGTGCCAGCTTGGGGAGCCGGAACACTGAAGCTTTCTTT. Amino acid sequence: CASLGSRNTEAFF. The chain is built from TRBV2 and TRBJ1-1; D unclear. Germline V lookup: CDR1 SNHLY, CDR2 FYNNEI. The CDR3 sequence is 13 residues long. V dropped 8 bases and J dropped 1 base, with 11 bases sitting between them.

The chain joins TRBV4-1 to TRBJ2-5; unclear D gene. Germline CDR1 is MGHRA and CDR2 is YSYEKL. Trimming removed 2 bases at V and 7 bases at J, with 14 bases between. The CDR3 has 14 amino acids. CDR3 region: CASSQMSGSWTQYF. CDR3 bases: TGCGCCAGCAGCCAAATGTCCGGGTCTTGGACCCAGTACTTC.

Comment on this clone: Distinct nucleotide sequences in the sample also encode this CDR3. This chain links TRBV19 with TRBJ1-2; D is possibly TRBD1 (5 bases). Trimming took off 3 bases at V and 2 bases at J, with 7 bases between the two ends. The germline V gene has CDR1 LNHDA and CDR2 SQIVND (reference sequence). There are 13 residues in the CDR3. The CDR3 loop reads CASSIKGNYGYTF. The CDR3 coding sequence is TGTGCCAGTAGTATTAAGGGGAACTATGGCTACACCTTC.

This chain links TRBV30 with TRBJ1-5; possibly TRBD1 for D (5 bases). V dropped 1 base and J dropped 6 bases, with 10 bases sitting between them. The germline V gene encodes CDR1 GTSNPN and CDR2 SVGIG (reference sequence). The CDR3 length is 13 residues. CDR3: CAWSGRGRQPQHF. The CDR3 DNA is TGTGCCTGGAGTGGGCGGGGACGTCAGCCCCAGCATTTT. The full variable domain, rest sourced from reference TRBV30 and TRBJ1-5, is SQTIHQWPATLVQPVGSPLSLECTVEGTSNPNLYWYRQAAGRGLQLLFYSVGIGQISSEVPQNLSASRPQDRQFILSSKKLLLSDSGFYLCAWSGRGRQPQHFGDGTRLSIL.

This chain joins TRBV24-1 and TRBJ1-1, with D possibly TRBD1 on 6 matching bases. Germline values: CDR1 KGHDR, CDR2 SFDVKD. Trimming took off 4 bases at V and 4 bases at J, with 9 bases between the two ends. This CDR3 spans 13 amino acids. As DNA, the CDR3 is TGTGCCACCAGTGACTCGGACAGCACTGAAGCTTTCTTT. This codes for CATSDSDSTEAFF.

V usage is TRBV19 and J usage is TRBJ1-5, with 7 positions matching TRBD1. Trimming removed 10 bases from V and 3 bases from J; junction bases left unmatched: 6. Germline V gives CDR1 LNHDA, CDR2 SQIVND (reference sequence). This CDR3 comprises 13 residues. The CDR3 coding sequence is TGTGCCACTAGGGGGCCTTTCAATCAGCCCCAGCATTTT. Its translation is CATRGPFNQPQHF.

As DNA, the CDR3 is TGTGCCAGCAGCCAAGGGCATCCAGAGACCCAGTACTTC. Translation gives CASSQGHPETQYF. V and J are TRBV3-1 (or the pseudogene TRBV3-2) and TRBJ2-5; no reliable D call. The CDR3 is 13 residues long. The V gene lost 1 base and the J gene lost 4 bases, with 7 bases spanning the gap. Germline CDR1 reads LGHDT; CDR2 reads YNNKEL (reference sequence).

V usage is TRBV4-1 and J usage is TRBJ1-4, with 9 bases that match TRBD1. CDR3 length: 17 amino acids. The V gene end was trimmed by 1 base and the J gene end by 8 bases; junction bases not matched to a gene: 11. CDR1 and CDR2 (germline): MGHRA, YSYEKL. The CDR3 region has the DNA TGCGCCAGCAGCCAAGTACCCCCGGGTACAGGGGGCGAAAAACTGTTTTTT. Its protein product is CASSQVPPGTGGEKLFF.